Listed below are T cell receptor beta chains from one sample, sequenced in a study of cytomegalovirus exposure and HLA in healthy donors. Only in-frame clones appear in the TCRdb table, and some are missing; sequencing was by immunoSEQ multiplex PCR. The sample lists 150,000 to 200,000 clones, about four fifths seen once, with 4.8% in the top ten. The source material was PBMCs. The origin of the receptors is a girl aged 10 to 17 in good health and CMV-seropositive. CDR3s include the opening cysteine and the closing phenylalanine or tryptophan. The order of the fields is D gene, V gene, J gene, clone size, CDR3 protein, CDR3 DNA. D genes are given only for firm matches. A row's size may be missing; if present it is once, few, many or a size class.

D: TRBD2; V: TRBV7-8; J: TRBJ2-2; size: .; CDR3: CASSPGGSNTGELFF; DNA: TGTGCCAGCAGCCCGGGGGGTTCGAACACCGGGGAGCTGTTTTTT
D: .; V: TRBV20-1; J: TRBJ2-7; size: .; CDR3: CSALTGYEQYF; DNA: TGCAGTGCTCTCACAGGTTACGAGCAGTACTTC
D: .; V: TRBV7-9; J: TRBJ2-3; size: .; CDR3: CASSLTTADTQYF; DNA: TGTGCCAGCAGCTTGACTACCGCAGATACGCAGTATTTT
D: .; V: TRBV6-1; J: TRBJ1-5; size: once; CDR3: CASSESGGARQPQHF; DNA: TGTGCCAGCAGCGAAAGCGGAGGGGCGCGACAGCCCCAGCATTTT
D: .; V: TRBV6-4; J: TRBJ2-7; size: few; CDR3: CASILPRGNREQYF; DNA: TGTGCCAGCATTCTCCCAAGAGGGAATCGCGAGCAGTACTTC
D: TRBD2; V: TRBV19; J: TRBJ2-1; size: .; CDR3: CASSTSLAGGLYNEQFF; DNA: TGTGCCAGTAGTACCTCACTAGCGGGGGGGCTCTACAATGAGCAGTTCTTC
D: .; V: TRBV6-5; J: TRBJ1-2; size: .; CDR3: CASSGWGGGYTF; DNA: TGTGCCAGCAGTGGATGGGGGGGTGGCTACACCTTC
D: .; V: TRBV19; J: TRBJ1-3; size: .; CDR3: CASRNTGITRSGNTIYF; DNA: TGTGCCAGTAGGAACACCGGGATAACTCGCTCTGGAAACACCATATATTTT
D: .; V: TRBV6-6; J: TRBJ1-2; size: .; CDR3: CASSIGGDGYTF; DNA: TGTGCCAGCAGCATAGGGGGGGATGGCTACACCTTC
D: .; V: TRBV6-4; J: TRBJ1-1; size: few; CDR3: CASSAQWGVGNTEAFF; DNA: TGTGCCAGCAGTGCCCAGTGGGGGGTGGGAAACACTGAAGCTTTCTTT
D: TRBD2; V: TRBV7-8; J: TRBJ2-2; size: .; CDR3: CASSLVELAGVTTGELFF; DNA: TGTGCCAGCAGCTTAGTAGAACTAGCGGGGGTGACCACCGGGGAGCTGTTTTTT
D: TRBD1; V: TRBV6-1; J: TRBJ2-3; size: .; CDR3: CASSEATGGRDTQYF; DNA: TGTGCCAGCAGTGAAGCAACAGGGGGCAGGGATACGCAGTATTTT
D: TRBD1; V: TRBV5-5; J: TRBJ2-7; size: .; CDR3: CASSLGTGGYEQYF; DNA: TGTGCCAGCAGCTTAGGGACAGGGGGCTACGAGCAGTACTTC
D: .; V: TRBV7-9; J: TRBJ2-7; size: .; CDR3: CASSLVGAYEQYF; DNA: TGTGCCAGCAGCTTAGTCGGAGCCTACGAGCAGTACTTC
D: .; V: TRBV27; J: TRBJ1-5; size: .; CDR3: CASSLIQNQPQHF; DNA: TGTGCCAGCAGTTTAATCCAGAATCAGCCCCAGCATTTT
D: .; V: TRBV11-2; J: TRBJ2-3; size: .; CDR3: CASSPSTDTQYF; DNA: TGTGCCAGCAGCCCTAGCACAGATACGCAGTATTTT
D: .; V: TRBV10-2; J: TRBJ1-1; size: .; CDR3: CASSLNTEAFF; DNA: TGCGCCAGCTCACTAAACACTGAAGCTTTCTTT
D: .; V: TRBV4-1; J: TRBJ1-2; size: .; CDR3: CASSHTDTGDYGYTF; DNA: TGCGCCAGCAGCCACACAGACACGGGAGACTATGGCTACACCTTC
D: TRBD1; V: TRBV4-1; J: TRBJ1-5; size: .; CDR3: CASSLGQGNQPQHF; DNA: TGCGCCAGCAGCCTGGGACAGGGTAATCAGCCCCAGCATTTT
D: .; V: TRBV29-1; J: TRBJ1-4; size: .; CDR3: CSVGVGGGVTNEKLFF; DNA: TGCAGCGTTGGTGTGGGAGGCGGGGTAACTAATGAAAAACTGTTTTTT
D: TRBD2; V: TRBV9; J: TRBJ2-3; size: .; CDR3: CASSNNPSGGAPDTQYF; DNA: TGTGCCAGCAGCAATAACCCTAGCGGGGGGGCTCCAGATACGCAGTATTTT
D: TRBD1; V: TRBV18; J: TRBJ1-6; size: .; CDR3: CASSRDSSYNSPLHF; DNA: TGTGCCAGCTCACGGGACAGTTCCTATAATTCACCCCTCCACTTT
D: .; V: TRBV7-9; J: TRBJ1-1; size: .; CDR3: CASSSTVNTEAFF; DNA: TGTGCCAGCAGCTCGACAGTGAACACTGAAGCTTTCTTT
D: TRBD1; V: TRBV5-6; J: TRBJ2-7; size: .; CDR3: CASHRGFSYEQYF; DNA: TGTGCCAGCCACAGGGGTTTCTCCTACGAGCAGTACTTC